This T cell receptor beta chain was retrieved from a study of blood T cell repertoires in COVID-19. The wider study: In each case, the material was cDNA or gDNA derived from T cells, B-cell-depleted T cells, or PBMCs.

One Seattle source followed patients from active infection through their disease course. Germline V gene lookup returns CDR1 SGHDT and CDR2 YYEEEE. CDR3 length: 16 amino acids. The ends were cut back, 4 bases at V and 3 bases at J, with 19 bases in the middle. This clone was seen only a few times. Clones were sequenced by immunoSEQ multiplex PCR, and TCRdb holds only the in-frame ones, with some missing. Of 140,000 to 150,000 clones listed, around 85% are singletons. The rearrangement uses TRBV5-6 and TRBJ1-1; D gene unclear. The TCR was taken from a woman aged 60-70 years with COVID-19, enrolled during active disease. Input material: peripheral blood. CDR3 DNA sequence: TGTGCCAGCAGCGGGGTGGGAGGAGCGTTTGACACTGAAGCTTTCTTT. Translation gives CASSGVGGAFDTEAFF.